This T cell receptor beta chain was retrieved from a study of graft-versus-host responses after intestinal transplantation. The protocol was immunoSEQ multiplex PCR, while the TCRdb copy is restricted to in-frame clones and leaves out a portion. Of approximately 86,000 clones in the sample, around 93% are singletons; the top ten hold about 0.44%. The CDR3 contains 16 residues. The germline V gene has CDR1 LGHNA and CDR2 YNFKEQ. The junction had 6 bases not matched to a gene; V was cut back by 0 bases and J by 2 bases. A word on this clone: Its target is not known.

The genes are TRBV4-2 and TRBJ2-7; 8 bases map to TRBD1. This clonotype was obtained from a human donor who was the organ donor for an intestinal transplant. This specimen consisted of unstimulated CD8+ T cells sorted from spleen or lymph node cells, obtained before transplant. CDR3 amino acids: CASSQELQGDPYEQYF. The CDR3 DNA reads as TGTGCCAGCAGCCAAGAATTACAGGGGGATCCCTACGAGCAGTACTTC.